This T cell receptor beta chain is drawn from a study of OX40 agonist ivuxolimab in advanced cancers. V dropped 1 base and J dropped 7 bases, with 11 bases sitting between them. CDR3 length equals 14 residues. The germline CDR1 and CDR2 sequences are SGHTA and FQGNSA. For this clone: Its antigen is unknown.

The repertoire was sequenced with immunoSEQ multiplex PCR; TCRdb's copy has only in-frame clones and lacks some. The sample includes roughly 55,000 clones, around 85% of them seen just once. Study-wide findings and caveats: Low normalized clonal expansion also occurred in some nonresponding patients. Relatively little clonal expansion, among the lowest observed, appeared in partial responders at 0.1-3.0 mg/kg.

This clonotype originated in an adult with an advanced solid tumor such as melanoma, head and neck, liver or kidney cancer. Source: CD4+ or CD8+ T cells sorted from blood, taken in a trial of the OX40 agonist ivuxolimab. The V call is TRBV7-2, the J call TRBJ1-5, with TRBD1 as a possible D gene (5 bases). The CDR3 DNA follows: TGTGCCAGCAGCTTAGGTTCCACAGGCCAGCCCCAGCATTTT. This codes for CASSLGSTGQPQHF.